These 3 T cell receptor beta chains were all obtained from the same sample, sequenced in a study of T cells in Graves' hyperthyroidism and ophthalmopathy. Researchers took RNA transcripts and amplified the TCR beta CDR3 regions from them. A first-round RT-PCR of the TCR CDR3 used the HTBI primer set. TCRdb re-called the multiplex PCR reads with MiXCR, one entry per CDR3 protein. The sample has under 250,000 distinct CDR3 sequences; over 15% are singletons. Sequencing was done on a sample of blood. The source of these receptors is a man aged 50 to 59 with Graves' hyperthyroidism.

This clonotype showed up just a few times. This chain uses TRBV5-1 with TRBJ2-1; TRBD2 aligns across 8 bases. Losses at the gene ends were 4 bases for V and 0 bases for J; bases not matched to a gene: 6. The CDR3 totals 16 residues. Per the germline V gene, CDR1 is SGHRS and CDR2 is YFSETQ. The CDR3 here is CASSKTSASSYNEQFF. CDR3 in DNA: TGCGCCAGCAGCAAGACTAGCGCAAGCTCCTACAATGAGCAGTTCTTC.

As to this clonotype: This sequence may be a read error, since a much larger clone differs from it by one base. This chain joins TRBV5-8 and TRBJ2-1; D uncertain. Germline V lookup: CDR1 SGHTS, CDR2 YDEGEE. The CDR3 covers 12 residues. The CDR3 loop is CAGSLAYNEQFF. CDR3 bases: TGTGCCGGCAGCTTGGCCTACAATGAGCAGTTCTTC.

This clonotype was seen at least ten times. The rearrangement uses TRBV2 and TRBJ2-3, with a weak D call TRBD2 (5 bases). This CDR3 comprises 12 residues. Between the trimmed V and J ends, which lost 6 bases and 5 bases, there was a span of 9 bases. CDR1 SNHLY and CDR2 FYNNEI come from the germline V gene. CDR3 sequence: CASSLSGDTQYF. The CDR3 nucleotides are TGTGCCAGCAGCTTGAGCGGAGATACGCAGTATTTT. The full variable domain, its missing parts supplied by reference TRBV2 and TRBJ2-3, is EPEVTQTPSHQVTQMGQEVILRCVPISNHLYFYWYRQILGQKVEFLVSFYNNEISEKSEIFDDQFSVERPDGSNFTLKIRSTKLEDSAMYFCASSLSGDTQYFGPGTRLTVL.